These T cell receptor beta chains were read from a single sample in a study of OX40 agonist ivuxolimab in advanced cancers. Sequencing was performed with immunoSEQ multiplex PCR; in TCRdb, only in-frame clones are kept and a portion is missing. The repertoire includes 60,000 to 65,000 clones, 80% to 90% of them detected once, and around 1.9% sits in the top ten. Sequences were derived from CD4+ or CD8+ T cells sorted from blood, sampled in a trial of the OX40 agonist ivuxolimab. These receptors originate from an adult with an advanced solid tumor such as melanoma, head and neck, liver or kidney cancer. Each CDR3 is given with its conserved first and last residue. A D gene is named only where the DNA matches it firmly. Expanded clones are given a class, and other clones once, few, many or no size at all.

J gene: TRBJ1-3; V gene: TRBV9; clone size: NA; CDR3 length: 15; D gene: NA; CDR3 protein: CASSWDGVPGNTIYF; CDR3 DNA: TGTGCCAGCAGCTGGGATGGGGTTCCTGGAAACACCATATATTTT
J gene: TRBJ2-2; V gene: TRBV5-1; clone size: NA; CDR3 length: 15; D gene: NA; CDR3 protein: CASSYLQRGTGELFF; CDR3 DNA: TGCGCCAGCAGCTACCTACAGAGAGGCACCGGGGAGCTGTTTTTT
J gene: TRBJ2-1; V gene: TRBV29-1; clone size: NA; CDR3 length: 10; D gene: NA; CDR3 protein: CSVVENEQFF; CDR3 DNA: TGCAGCGTTGTCGAAAATGAGCAGTTCTTC
J gene: TRBJ2-1; V gene: TRBV4-2; clone size: once; CDR3 length: 17; D gene: TRBD2; CDR3 protein: CASSQDLRSGSNNEQFF; CDR3 DNA: TGTGCCAGCAGCCAAGATCTTCGGAGCGGGAGTAACAATGAGCAGTTCTTC
J gene: TRBJ2-1; V gene: TRBV5-6; clone size: few; CDR3 length: 16; D gene: NA; CDR3 protein: CASSLVRGPSYNEQFF; CDR3 DNA: TGTGCCAGCAGCTTGGTGAGAGGACCCTCCTACAATGAGCAGTTCTTC
J gene: TRBJ1-1; V gene: TRBV7-8; clone size: NA; CDR3 length: 14; D gene: NA; CDR3 protein: CASSLGSGNTEAFF; CDR3 DNA: TGTGCCAGCAGCTTAGGCTCCGGCAACACTGAAGCTTTCTTT
J gene: TRBJ2-2; V gene: TRBV5-4; clone size: NA; CDR3 length: 13; D gene: NA; CDR3 protein: CASSFTGTGELFF; CDR3 DNA: TGTGCCAGCAGCTTTACAGGAACCGGGGAGCTGTTTTTT
J gene: TRBJ2-3; V gene: TRBV18; clone size: once; CDR3 length: 16; D gene: TRBD2; CDR3 protein: CASSPNSGRGTDTQYF; CDR3 DNA: TGTGCCAGCTCACCGAATAGCGGGAGAGGCACAGATACGCAGTATTTT
J gene: TRBJ2-1; V gene: TRBV19; clone size: NA; CDR3 length: 14; D gene: NA; CDR3 protein: CATMSGHSYNEQFF; CDR3 DNA: TGTGCCACCATGAGCGGTCACTCCTACAATGAGCAGTTCTTC
J gene: TRBJ1-2; V gene: TRBV9; clone size: NA; CDR3 length: 13; D gene: NA; CDR3 protein: CASRDSADYGYTF; CDR3 DNA: TGTGCCAGCAGGGATTCGGCAGACTATGGCTACACCTTC
J gene: TRBJ2-1; V gene: TRBV5-3; clone size: NA; CDR3 length: 9; D gene: NA; CDR3 protein: CARSCKQFF; CDR3 DNA: TGTGCCAGAAGCTGCAAGCAGTTCTTC
J gene: TRBJ2-6; V gene: TRBV4-2; clone size: NA; CDR3 length: 15; D gene: NA; CDR3 protein: CASSQEDRGANVLTF; CDR3 DNA: TGTGCCAGCAGCCAAGAAGACAGGGGGGCCAACGTCCTGACTTTC
J gene: TRBJ2-3; V gene: TRBV19; clone size: NA; CDR3 length: 15; D gene: NA; CDR3 protein: CASSKEQGGADTQYF; CDR3 DNA: TGTGCCAGTAGTAAGGAACAGGGAGGGGCAGATACGCAGTATTTT
J gene: TRBJ2-2; V gene: TRBV5-6; clone size: NA; CDR3 length: 15; D gene: TRBD1; CDR3 protein: CASSYGQGATGELFF; CDR3 DNA: TGTGCCAGCAGCTACGGACAGGGGGCGACCGGGGAGCTGTTTTTT
J gene: TRBJ2-1; V gene: TRBV5-1; clone size: NA; CDR3 length: 15; D gene: NA; CDR3 protein: CASSLEGTTYNEQFF; CDR3 DNA: TGCGCCAGCAGCTTGGAGGGGACGACCTACAATGAGCAGTTCTTC
J gene: TRBJ2-6; V gene: TRBV2; clone size: NA; CDR3 length: 16; D gene: NA; CDR3 protein: CASSAESGLGANVLTF; CDR3 DNA: TGTGCCAGCAGTGCGGAATCGGGGCTTGGGGCCAACGTCCTGACTTTC
J gene: TRBJ1-1; V gene: TRBV7-8; clone size: once; CDR3 length: 14; D gene: TRBD1; CDR3 protein: CASSSQGGDTEAFF; CDR3 DNA: TGTGCCAGCAGCTCCCAGGGGGGCGACACTGAAGCTTTCTTT
J gene: TRBJ1-2; V gene: TRBV6-5; clone size: few; CDR3 length: 15; D gene: NA; CDR3 protein: CASSYSKNSLYGYTF; CDR3 DNA: TGTGCCAGCAGTTACTCGAAGAACAGCCTCTATGGCTACACCTTC
J gene: TRBJ1-1; V gene: TRBV29-1; clone size: NA; CDR3 length: 12; D gene: NA; CDR3 protein: CSAGTGQKEVFF; CDR3 DNA: TGCAGCGCTGGAACCGGACAGAAAGAAGTGTTCTTT
J gene: TRBJ2-1; V gene: TRBV9; clone size: NA; CDR3 length: 16; D gene: NA; CDR3 protein: CASSVEATQEYNEQFF; CDR3 DNA: TGTGCCAGCAGCGTAGAAGCCACACAGGAGTACAATGAGCAGTTCTTC
J gene: TRBJ2-1; V gene: TRBV4-2; clone size: once; CDR3 length: 17; D gene: TRBD2; CDR3 protein: CASSQVRAGGEYNEQFF; CDR3 DNA: TGTGCCAGCAGCCAAGTAAGGGCGGGAGGGGAATACAATGAGCAGTTCTTC
J gene: TRBJ2-2; V gene: TRBV5-1; clone size: NA; CDR3 length: 14; D gene: NA; CDR3 protein: CASSLAGLTGELFF; CDR3 DNA: TGCGCCAGCAGCTTGGCCGGCCTCACCGGGGAGCTGTTTTTT
J gene: TRBJ2-1; V gene: TRBV7-3; clone size: NA; CDR3 length: 17; D gene: NA; CDR3 protein: CASSPVQGQSSYNEQFF; CDR3 DNA: TGTGCCAGCAGCCCAGTTCAGGGGCAGAGCTCCTACAATGAGCAGTTCTTC
J gene: TRBJ2-1; V gene: TRBV7-9; clone size: NA; CDR3 length: 15; D gene: TRBD2; CDR3 protein: CASSQTTGGSHEQFF; CDR3 DNA: TGTGCCAGCAGCCAAACAACGGGAGGGTCCCATGAGCAGTTCTTC
J gene: TRBJ2-2; V gene: TRBV27; clone size: NA; CDR3 length: 15; D gene: NA; CDR3 protein: CASSSLGRQIGELFF; CDR3 DNA: TGTGCCAGCAGTAGTTTGGGGCGACAAATCGGGGAGCTGTTTTTT
J gene: TRBJ2-5; V gene: TRBV9; clone size: NA; CDR3 length: 13; D gene: NA; CDR3 protein: CASSVGPEETQYF; CDR3 DNA: TGTGCCAGCAGCGTAGGTCCGGAAGAGACCCAGTACTTC
J gene: TRBJ2-5; V gene: TRBV29-1; clone size: NA; CDR3 length: 12; D gene: NA; CDR3 protein: CSRGGLGETQYF; CDR3 DNA: TGCAGCAGAGGGGGTTTGGGCGAGACCCAGTACTTC
J gene: TRBJ1-2; V gene: TRBV5-4; clone size: NA; CDR3 length: 14; D gene: NA; CDR3 protein: CASSLPGEGSGYTF; CDR3 DNA: TGTGCCAGCAGCTTGCCAGGGGAGGGGTCTGGCTACACCTTC
J gene: TRBJ1-1; V gene: TRBV21-1; clone size: NA; CDR3 length: 13; D gene: NA; CDR3 protein: CASSKEIGTEAFF; CDR3 DNA: TGTGCCAGCAGCAAAGAGATCGGGACTGAAGCTTTCTTT
J gene: TRBJ2-3; V gene: TRBV5-5; clone size: NA; CDR3 length: 15; D gene: NA; CDR3 protein: CASSLFTGRGDTQYF; CDR3 DNA: TGTGCCAGCAGCTTATTTACCGGGAGAGGAGATACGCAGTATTTT
J gene: TRBJ2-3; V gene: TRBV15; clone size: NA; CDR3 length: 15; D gene: NA; CDR3 protein: CATSREGQGLDTQYF; CDR3 DNA: TGTGCCACCAGCAGAGAGGGACAAGGGTTGGATACGCAGTATTTT
J gene: TRBJ1-1; V gene: TRBV18; clone size: few; CDR3 length: 11; D gene: NA; CDR3 protein: CASSSEGAAFF; CDR3 DNA: TGTGCCAGCTCATCAGAGGGTGCAGCTTTCTTT
J gene: TRBJ2-1; V gene: TRBV11-2; clone size: NA; CDR3 length: 16; D gene: TRBD1; CDR3 protein: CASRRNRGKAPDEQFF; CDR3 DNA: TGTGCCAGCAGGCGGAACAGGGGGAAGGCCCCCGATGAGCAGTTCTTC
J gene: TRBJ2-5; V gene: TRBV6-1; clone size: NA; CDR3 length: 13; D gene: NA; CDR3 protein: CANAGQPGETQYF; CDR3 DNA: TGTGCCAACGCGGGACAGCCGGGGGAGACCCAGTACTTC
J gene: TRBJ2-2; V gene: TRBV2; clone size: NA; CDR3 length: 13; D gene: NA; CDR3 protein: CASSEALPPELFF; CDR3 DNA: TGTGCCAGCAGTGAAGCGCTTCCCCCTGAGCTGTTTTTT
J gene: TRBJ2-2; V gene: TRBV5-1; clone size: once; CDR3 length: 15; D gene: NA; CDR3 protein: CASSLGAGNTGELFF; CDR3 DNA: TGCGCCAGCAGCTTGGGGGCAGGGAACACCGGGGAGCTGTTTTTT
J gene: TRBJ2-4; V gene: TRBV6-5; clone size: NA; CDR3 length: 11; D gene: NA; CDR3 protein: CASSYGGALVF; CDR3 DNA: TGTGCCAGCAGTTACGGCGGTGCCCTCGTCTTC
J gene: TRBJ1-5; V gene: TRBV2; clone size: NA; CDR3 length: 17; D gene: TRBD1; CDR3 protein: CASSPGSSGTGFQPQHF; CDR3 DNA: TGTGCCAGCAGCCCAGGGTCATCCGGGACAGGGTTTCAGCCCCAGCATTTT
J gene: TRBJ1-1; V gene: TRBV7-3; clone size: NA; CDR3 length: 15; D gene: TRBD1; CDR3 protein: CASSSKAGGPAEAFF; CDR3 DNA: TGTGCCAGCAGCTCCAAGGCAGGGGGCCCAGCTGAAGCTTTCTTT
J gene: TRBJ1-3; V gene: TRBV5-8; clone size: NA; CDR3 length: 15; D gene: NA; CDR3 protein: CASSKGQISGNTIYF; CDR3 DNA: TGTGCCAGCAGCAAAGGACAGATCTCTGGAAACACCATATATTTT
J gene: TRBJ2-3; V gene: TRBV5-1; clone size: NA; CDR3 length: 16; D gene: NA; CDR3 protein: CASSLVLGGGTNTQYF; CDR3 DNA: TGCGCCAGCAGCCTGGTCTTGGGAGGCGGGACGAATACGCAGTATTTT
J gene: TRBJ1-2; V gene: TRBV10-3; clone size: few; CDR3 length: 15; D gene: TRBD1; CDR3 protein: CAISESTGGYYGYTF; CDR3 DNA: TGTGCCATCAGTGAGTCGACAGGGGGCTACTATGGCTACACCTTC
J gene: TRBJ1-4; V gene: TRBV6-5; clone size: NA; CDR3 length: 14; D gene: NA; CDR3 protein: CASSPPGANEKLFF; CDR3 DNA: TGTGCCAGCAGTCCTCCGGGGGCTAATGAAAAACTGTTTTTT
J gene: TRBJ1-4; V gene: TRBV15; clone size: NA; CDR3 length: 17; D gene: NA; CDR3 protein: CATSRDRTAVETEKLFF; CDR3 DNA: TGTGCCACCAGCAGAGATCGTACGGCCGTCGAAACTGAAAAACTGTTTTTT
J gene: TRBJ2-7; V gene: TRBV4-3; clone size: NA; CDR3 length: 16; D gene: TRBD2; CDR3 protein: CASSQVLAGGPWEQYF; CDR3 DNA: TGCGCCAGCAGCCAAGTATTAGCGGGAGGGCCTTGGGAGCAGTACTTC
J gene: TRBJ2-7; V gene: TRBV5-5; clone size: NA; CDR3 length: 14; D gene: NA; CDR3 protein: CASSSTGYSYEQYF; CDR3 DNA: TGTGCCAGCTCTTCAACAGGGTACTCCTACGAGCAGTACTTC
J gene: TRBJ2-1; V gene: TRBV21-1; clone size: NA; CDR3 length: 12; D gene: NA; CDR3 protein: CASSKTRDEQFF; CDR3 DNA: TGTGCCAGCAGCAAAACTCGAGATGAGCAGTTCTTC
J gene: TRBJ2-7; V gene: TRBV11-2; clone size: NA; CDR3 length: 12; D gene: NA; CDR3 protein: CASRLTTYEQYF; CDR3 DNA: TGTGCCAGCAGACTTACAACCTACGAGCAGTACTTC
J gene: TRBJ2-3; V gene: TRBV9; clone size: NA; CDR3 length: 15; D gene: NA; CDR3 protein: CASSVGLEGTDTQYF; CDR3 DNA: TGTGCCAGCAGCGTAGGCCTAGAAGGGACAGATACGCAGTATTTT
J gene: TRBJ1-4; V gene: TRBV7-9; clone size: NA; CDR3 length: 15; D gene: NA; CDR3 protein: CASSQSGGNVQKLFF; CDR3 DNA: TGTGCCAGCAGCCAGTCGGGGGGCAACGTTCAAAAACTGTTTTTT
J gene: TRBJ1-2; V gene: TRBV5-8; clone size: NA; CDR3 length: 14; D gene: NA; CDR3 protein: CASIRGGLWYGYTF; CDR3 DNA: TGTGCCAGCATCCGCGGGGGGTTGTGGTATGGCTACACCTTC
J gene: TRBJ1-2; V gene: TRBV19; clone size: NA; CDR3 length: 16; D gene: NA; CDR3 protein: CASSPLDRTRLYGYTF; CDR3 DNA: TGTGCCAGTAGTCCCCTCGACCGGACCAGACTCTATGGCTACACCTTC
J gene: TRBJ1-2; V gene: TRBV7-8; clone size: NA; CDR3 length: 14; D gene: TRBD1; CDR3 protein: CASSFGGGNYGYTF; CDR3 DNA: TGTGCCAGCAGCTTCGGAGGGGGCAACTATGGCTACACCTTC
J gene: TRBJ1-2; V gene: TRBV5-1; clone size: NA; CDR3 length: 14; D gene: TRBD1; CDR3 protein: CASSLGTGADGYTF; CDR3 DNA: TGCGCCAGCAGCTTGGGGACAGGGGCCGACGGCTACACCTTC
J gene: TRBJ2-5; V gene: TRBV27; clone size: NA; CDR3 length: 16; D gene: TRBD2; CDR3 protein: CASSPGLAGGTETQYF; CDR3 DNA: TGTGCCAGCAGTCCCGGTTTGGCGGGAGGCACTGAGACCCAGTACTTC
J gene: TRBJ2-3; V gene: TRBV18; clone size: NA; CDR3 length: 16; D gene: NA; CDR3 protein: CASSTGIFASTDTQYF; CDR3 DNA: TGTGCCAGCTCAACCGGGATTTTCGCTAGCACAGATACGCAGTATTTT
J gene: TRBJ1-1; V gene: TRBV18; clone size: few; CDR3 length: 13; D gene: NA; CDR3 protein: CASSGQMNTEAFF; CDR3 DNA: TGTGCCAGCTCGGGACAAATGAACACTGAAGCTTTCTTT
J gene: TRBJ2-1; V gene: TRBV18; clone size: NA; CDR3 length: 16; D gene: TRBD2; CDR3 protein: CASSPGREWRFREQFF; CDR3 DNA: TGTGCCAGCTCACCAGGGCGGGAGTGGAGGTTCAGGGAGCAGTTCTTC
J gene: TRBJ2-3; V gene: TRBV5-4; clone size: once; CDR3 length: 17; D gene: TRBD2; CDR3 protein: CASTSGGGSGGTDTQYF; CDR3 DNA: TGTGCCAGCACCTCGGGTGGAGGGAGCGGGGGCACAGATACGCAGTATTTT